This TCR beta chain was observed in a study of T cells in localized non-small cell lung cancer. Study-level points and caveats: There was an association of higher blood T cell density with longer overall survival. Detection in adjacent lung was observed for a median about 56 of the top 100 tumor clones. Heterogeneity within the tumor remains possible, as just one region underwent sequencing. Adjacent uninvolved lung had the highest clonality, suggesting focused antigen responses.

CDR1 SGHDT and CDR2 YYEEEE come from the germline V gene. This CDR3 region has 15 residues. The V gene lost 1 base and the J gene lost 4 bases, with 14 bases spanning the gap. Notes on this clone: Its antigen is undetermined.

Sequenced by immunoSEQ multiplex PCR; TCRdb stores in-frame clones only, minus some. Here the sample spans some 30,000 clones, roughly nine tenths being singletons. Here the sequenced sample was PBMCs, taken before any cancer treatment. The gene calls are TRBV5-6 and TRBJ1-1; D unresolved. The TCR comes from a man between 35 and 75 years old with stage II lung adenocarcinoma. CDR3 residues: CASSLMGSGSTEAFF. The CDR3, as DNA: TGTGCCAGCAGCTTGATGGGGAGCGGGAGCACTGAAGCTTTCTTT. Full variable domain (outside the CDR3, taken from reference TRBV5-6 and TRBJ1-1): DAGVTQSPTHLIKTRGQQVTLRCSPKSGHDTVSWYQQALGQGPQFIFQYYEEEERQRGNFPDRFSGHQFPNYSSELNVNALLLGDSALYLCASSLMGSGSTEAFFGQGTRLTVV.